Here is one T cell receptor beta chain with its context. The data derive from a study of shared clonotypes between healthy human individuals. Germline CDR1 reads SGHTA; CDR2 reads FQGTGA. This CDR3 spans 15 amino acids. The ends were cut back, 0 bases at V and 0 bases at J, with 8 bases in the middle. Sequenced by immunoSEQ multiplex PCR; TCRdb stores in-frame clones only, minus some. The sample holds over 2 million clones, about 90% seen once. What was sequenced was naive CD4+ T cells from PBMCs. Sample subset: CD45RA+ positively selected. This TCR was recovered from a young man in good health. Some clones in this sample may be carry-over from other donors' samples. The chain uses TRBV7-3 and TRBJ1-1; D remains unclear. The CDR3 sequence is CASSLTGRVNTEAFF. The CDR3 nucleotides are TGTGCCAGCAGCTTAACTGGGAGGGTGAACACTGAAGCTTTCTTT.